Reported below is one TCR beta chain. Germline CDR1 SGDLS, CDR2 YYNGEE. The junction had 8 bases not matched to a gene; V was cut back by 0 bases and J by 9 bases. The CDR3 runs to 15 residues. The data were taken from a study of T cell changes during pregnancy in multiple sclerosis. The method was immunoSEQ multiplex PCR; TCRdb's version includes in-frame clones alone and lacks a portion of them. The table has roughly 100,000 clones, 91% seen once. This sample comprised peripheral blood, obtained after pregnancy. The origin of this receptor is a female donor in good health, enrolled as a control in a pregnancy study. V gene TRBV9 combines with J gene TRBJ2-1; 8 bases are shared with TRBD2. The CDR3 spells CASSVDTNAGGEQFF. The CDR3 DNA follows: TGTGCCAGCAGCGTAGACACTAACGCGGGAGGTGAGCAGTTCTTC.